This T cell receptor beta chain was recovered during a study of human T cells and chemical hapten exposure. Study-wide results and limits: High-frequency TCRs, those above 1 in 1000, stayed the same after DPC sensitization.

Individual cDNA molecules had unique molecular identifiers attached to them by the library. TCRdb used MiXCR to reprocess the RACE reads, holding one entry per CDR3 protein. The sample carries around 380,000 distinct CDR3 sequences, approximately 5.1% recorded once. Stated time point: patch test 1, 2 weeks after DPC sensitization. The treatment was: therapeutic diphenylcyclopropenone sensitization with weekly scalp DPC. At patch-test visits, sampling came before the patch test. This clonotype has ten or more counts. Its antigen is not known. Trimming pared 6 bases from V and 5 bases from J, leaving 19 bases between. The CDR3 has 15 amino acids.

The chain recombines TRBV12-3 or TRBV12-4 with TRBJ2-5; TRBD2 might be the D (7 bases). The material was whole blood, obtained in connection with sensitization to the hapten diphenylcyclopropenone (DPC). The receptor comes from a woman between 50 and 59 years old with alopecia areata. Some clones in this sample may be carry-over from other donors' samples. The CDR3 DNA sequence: TGTGCCAGCAGCTTCGGTGGGGGGGGGCTGGAGACCCAGTACTTC. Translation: CASSFGGGGLETQYF.